This T cell receptor beta chain was recorded in a study of blood T cell repertoires in COVID-19. Study overall: Acute-phase and convalescent COVID-19 samples originated in the United States, Italy and Spain.

Generated by immunoSEQ multiplex PCR, the TCRdb table keeps only in-frame clones and is missing some. The table includes roughly 240,000 clones, about 88% detected once. There are 15 residues in the CDR3. From germline, CDR1 is SGHRS and CDR2 YFSETQ. Trimming took 4 bases from V and 6 from J, leaving 18 bases between them. The origin of this receptor is a man aged 18-30 years with active or convalescent COVID-19. This rearrangement joins TRBV5-1 to TRBJ2-3; D is uncertain. Sequencing was carried out using peripheral blood. Written as DNA, the CDR3 is TGCGCCAGCAGCGCACAACGATGGGCGTGGGATACGCAGTATTTT. It specifies CASSAQRWAWDTQYF.